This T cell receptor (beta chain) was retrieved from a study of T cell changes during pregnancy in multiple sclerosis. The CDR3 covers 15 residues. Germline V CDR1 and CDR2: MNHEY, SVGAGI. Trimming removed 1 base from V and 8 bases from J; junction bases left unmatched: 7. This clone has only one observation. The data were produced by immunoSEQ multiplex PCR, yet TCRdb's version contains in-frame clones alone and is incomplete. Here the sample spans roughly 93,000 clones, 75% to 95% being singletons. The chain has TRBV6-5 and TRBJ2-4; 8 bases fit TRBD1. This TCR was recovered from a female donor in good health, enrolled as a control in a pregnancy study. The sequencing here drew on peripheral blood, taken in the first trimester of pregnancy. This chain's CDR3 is CASSYLGQGGDIQYF. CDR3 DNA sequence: TGTGCCAGCAGTTACTTAGGACAGGGAGGAGACATTCAGTACTTC.